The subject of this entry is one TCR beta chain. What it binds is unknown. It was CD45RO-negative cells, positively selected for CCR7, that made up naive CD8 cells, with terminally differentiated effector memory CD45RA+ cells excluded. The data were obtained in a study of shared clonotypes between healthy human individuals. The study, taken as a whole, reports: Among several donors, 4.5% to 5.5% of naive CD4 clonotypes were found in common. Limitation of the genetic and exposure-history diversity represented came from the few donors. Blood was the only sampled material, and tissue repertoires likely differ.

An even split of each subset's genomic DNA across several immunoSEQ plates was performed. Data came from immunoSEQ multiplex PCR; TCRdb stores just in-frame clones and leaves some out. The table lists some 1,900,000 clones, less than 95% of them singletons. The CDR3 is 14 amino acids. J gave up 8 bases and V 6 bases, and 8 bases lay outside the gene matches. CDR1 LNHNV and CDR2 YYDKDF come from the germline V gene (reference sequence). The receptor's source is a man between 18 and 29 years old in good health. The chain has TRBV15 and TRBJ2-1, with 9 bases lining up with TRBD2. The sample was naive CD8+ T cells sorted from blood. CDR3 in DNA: TGTGCCACCAGTGCGGGGGGGCAAATCGATGAGCAGTTCTTC. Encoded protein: CATSAGGQIDEQFF.